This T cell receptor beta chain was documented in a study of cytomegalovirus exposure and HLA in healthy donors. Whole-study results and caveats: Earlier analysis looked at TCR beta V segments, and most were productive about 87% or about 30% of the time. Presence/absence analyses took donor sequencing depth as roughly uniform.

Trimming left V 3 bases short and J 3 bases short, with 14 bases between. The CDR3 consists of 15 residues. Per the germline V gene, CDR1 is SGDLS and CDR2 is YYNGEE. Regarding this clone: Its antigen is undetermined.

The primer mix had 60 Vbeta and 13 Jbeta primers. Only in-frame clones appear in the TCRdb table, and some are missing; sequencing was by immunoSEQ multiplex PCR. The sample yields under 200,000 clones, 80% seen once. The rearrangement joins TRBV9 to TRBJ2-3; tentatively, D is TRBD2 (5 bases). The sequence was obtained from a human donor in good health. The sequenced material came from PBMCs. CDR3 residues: CASSAFGVGTDTQYF. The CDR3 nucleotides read TGTGCCAGCAGCGCCTTCGGGGTAGGGACAGATACGCAGTATTTT.